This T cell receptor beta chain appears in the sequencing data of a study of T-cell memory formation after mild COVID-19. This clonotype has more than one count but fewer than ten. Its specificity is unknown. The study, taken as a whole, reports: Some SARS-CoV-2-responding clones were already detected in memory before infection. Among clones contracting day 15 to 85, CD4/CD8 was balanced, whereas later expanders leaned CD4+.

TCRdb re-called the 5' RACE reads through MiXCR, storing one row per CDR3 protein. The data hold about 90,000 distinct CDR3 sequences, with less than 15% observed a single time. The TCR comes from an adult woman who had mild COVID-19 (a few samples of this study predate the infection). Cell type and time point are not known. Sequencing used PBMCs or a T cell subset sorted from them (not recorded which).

The CDR3 loop is CASSQVGSGYTEAFF. The CDR3 nucleotides read TGTGCCAGCAGCCAAGTCGGCTCGGGGTACACTGAAGCTTTCTTT. The V and J genes are TRBV3-1 and TRBJ1-1; D call uncertain. Per the germline V gene, CDR1 is LGHDT and CDR2 is YNNKEL (reference sequence). V dropped 1 base and J dropped 3 bases, with 12 bases sitting between them. The CDR3 contains 15 residues.